These T cell receptor beta chains were read from a single sample in a study of T cell responses to AZD1222 COVID-19 vaccine. The table came from immunoSEQ multiplex PCR; TCRdb's copy has only in-frame clones and leaves some out. The repertoire has approximately 190,000 clones, roughly 92% of them found once; the top ten carry approximately 1.3%. Material: peripheral blood, obtained on day 0 of AZD1222 vaccination. The receptors shown here come from an adult in good health. Each CDR3 is given with its conserved first and last residue. Fields, in order: CDR3 length, D gene, V gene, clone size, J gene, CDR3 DNA, CDR3 protein. The D gene is left open where the match is weak. Clone size appears in some rows only: once, few, many, or a class for an expanded clone.

14	.	TRBV28	.	TRBJ1-3	TGTGCCAGCAGTTTCCCCAACTCTGGAAACACCATATATTTT	CASSFPNSGNTIYF
18	.	TRBV5-3	.	TRBJ1-2	TGTGCCAGAAGCTTGGACGGGCCGTGGGCAGGGGAATCCTATGGCTACACCTTC	CARSLDGPWAGESYGYTF
13	.	TRBV4-3	.	TRBJ1-5	TGCGCCAGCAGCCAACGGAGAAGGCAGCCCCAGCATTTT	CASSQRRRQPQHF
15	.	TRBV4-3	.	TRBJ1-4	TGCGCCAGCAGCCGGGCAGGGATTAGAAATGAAAAACTGTTTTTT	CASSRAGIRNEKLFF
15	.	TRBV3-1/TRBV3-2	once	TRBJ2-7	TGTGCCAGCAGCCATGCCCCAGGGGGGGGACACGAGCAGTACTTC	CASSHAPGGGHEQYF
16	.	TRBV4-2	.	TRBJ2-2	TGTGCCAGCAGCCAAGACGGGGGCGCGGGCACCGGGGAGCTGTTTTTT	CASSQDGGAGTGELFF
15	.	TRBV19	.	TRBJ2-7	TGTGCCAGTAAGTCGATGGAGGCGGACTCCTACGAGCAGTACTTC	CASKSMEADSYEQYF
11	.	TRBV28	.	TRBJ1-4	TGTGCCAGCAGCCCGGGTAGAAGCCTGTTTTTT	CASSPGRSLFF
13	.	TRBV11-2	.	TRBJ2-7	TGTGCCAGCAGCTTACGACAGAACTACGAGCAGTACTTC	CASSLRQNYEQYF
16	.	TRBV28	once	TRBJ1-3	TGTGCCAGCAGTTTATTGTACGACAGACGTGGAAACACCATATATTTT	CASSLLYDRRGNTIYF
14	.	TRBV7-9	.	TRBJ1-6	TGTGCCAGCAGCCCCGATGGGTATAATTCACCCCTCCACTTT	CASSPDGYNSPLHF
15	.	TRBV14	.	TRBJ2-5	TGTGCCAGCAGCCAACCCAGCTCAGGGAAAGAGACCCAGTACTTC	CASSQPSSGKETQYF
14	.	TRBV25-1	.	TRBJ1-1	TGTGCCAGCAGGGGGGTAATTGGGAACACTGAAGCTTTCTTT	CASRGVIGNTEAFF
15	TRBD1	TRBV25-1	.	TRBJ2-6	TGTGCCAGCAGTGATCCCGGGACAGGACTAAGGGTCCTGACTTTC	CASSDPGTGLRVLTF
15	TRBD1	TRBV6-6	few	TRBJ1-5	TGTGCCAGCGAAGACAGGGGGCGCAGCAATCAGCCCCAGCATTTT	CASEDRGRSNQPQHF
13	.	TRBV9	.	TRBJ1-2	TGTGCCAGCAGCGAAGGGACACACTATGGCTACACCTTC	CASSEGTHYGYTF
16	TRBD1	TRBV15	.	TRBJ2-7	TGTGCCACCAGCAGAGATTCCCAGGGGGTGGATTCGACGCAGTACTTC	CATSRDSQGVDSTQYF
14	.	TRBV18	.	TRBJ2-7	TGTGCCAGCTCACCCGCGTCTCGACAGGACGAGCAGTACTTC	CASSPASRQDEQYF
13	.	TRBV7-3	.	TRBJ1-1	TGTGCCAGCAGCTTAACGGGGGGGAATGAAGCTTTCTTT	CASSLTGGNEAFF
18	TRBD1	TRBV15	few	TRBJ2-7	TGTGCCACCAGCGGACCCGGGACAGGGGGCTCAACCCCCTACGAGCAGTACTTC	CATSGPGTGGSTPYEQYF
14	.	TRBV6-1	.	TRBJ1-3	TGTGCCAGCAGTTCCGCCCAGGGTGGAAACACCATATATTTT	CASSSAQGGNTIYF
17	TRBD1	TRBV5-4	.	TRBJ1-2	TGTGCCAGCAGCCGGGGACAGGGCCAAACTGCTAACTATGGCTACACCTTC	CASSRGQGQTANYGYTF
13	.	TRBV30	.	TRBJ1-6	TGTGCCTGGAGTGTACAAGGGAATTCACCCCTCCACTTT	CAWSVQGNSPLHF
16	TRBD1	TRBV5-5	.	TRBJ1-2	TGTGCCAGCAGCTTGAGTCAGGGGGATGCGATCTATGGCTACACCTTC	CASSLSQGDAIYGYTF
13	TRBD1	TRBV19	once	TRBJ1-5	TGTGCCAGTAGTATAGTAGGGGGCCAGCCCCAGCATTTT	CASSIVGGQPQHF